The entry below gives a single T cell receptor beta chain sequence along with its context. In this sample, this clonotype turned up a few times. The clone's antigen remains unknown. No quality values exist for individual bases; no much larger clone is one base distant. Amplification of TCR beta CDR3 regions was carried out from RNA transcripts. The TCR CDR3 was subjected to a first round of RT-PCR using the HTBI primer set and the Qiagen OneStep RT-PCR kit. A second multiplex PCR round built the libraries, followed by size selection and purification. Sequencing of the libraries was done on an Illumina HiSeq2000 using paired-end 100 bp reads. On the study's bioinformatics: SOAPnuke was used to process the raw data, with reads discarded if the reads contained adapters or uncalled bases, had a mean Phred below 15, or lacked an exact constant-primer or identifier match. COPE v1.2.5 was used to merge high-quality paired reads, and clonotypes were defined as unique nucleotide sequences. Clonotypes were aligned to IMGT TRBV, TRBD and TRBJ reference segments using MiTCR v1.1. The analysis was restricted to V-J combinations with a frequency above 0.0001, which together covered approximately 99% of the repertoires. A TCS score was defined as the ratio between F50 (clonal expansion) and ExV (chaos), using BLOSUM62-based TCRdist between CDR3 peptides within each V-J. Welch's t-statistics and random forest reduced 500 to 650 V-J features to fewer than 15, which were used in a naive Bayes classifier (R e1071). The public reads were reanalyzed by TCRdb: fastp trimming at Q25, MiXCR alignment, in-frame beta chains only. Rows merge per CDR3 protein into single entries with the most common DNA and genes. What appears here as the V and J calls and clone size reflects TCRdb's work, not the paper's. Within this sample are 560,000 or so distinct CDR3 sequences, with about 20% of them counted one time only. The ten most abundant clones make up 40% to 50% of the sample.

Ophthalmopathy patients had moderately to severely active disease, Clinical Activity Score of at least 3, NOSPECS grade of at least 4, and duration under 3 months. Exclusion was applied to patients with uncontrolled infections, other autoimmune diseases, pregnancy or lactation. Diagnoses were established on the basis of clinical symptoms, serum thyroxine and TRAb, thyroid ultrasound, and orbital computed tomography. Ficoll-Paque density gradient centrifugation was used to isolate PBMCs from 8 to 10 ml of fresh peripheral blood. Total RNA was extracted with Trizol reagent, and quality was checked on an Agilent 2100 Bioanalyzer. This sample is part of a study of T cells in Graves' hyperthyroidism and ophthalmopathy (dated by TCRdb to between 2018 and 2021). Concerning the study at large: Peripheral blood samples were taken at the time of initial diagnosis, prior to any treatment. According to the paper, TCR Vbeta CDR3 sequencing was carried out on 135 peripheral blood samples, which came from more than 40 ophthalmopathy, around 74 hyperthyroidism and roughly 17 progressor patients. Prospective prediction of ophthalmopathy was tested in an independent validation cohort consisting of 18 hyperthyroidism patients and 15 to 17 patients who later progressed to ophthalmopathy. After blood sampling, hyperthyroidism patients were treated with methimazole at a starting dose of 30 mg daily, and ophthalmopathy patients were treated with high-dose intravenous methylprednisolone. In several Graves' hyperthyroidism patients, the study also compared T-cell repertoires from thyroid tissue with T-cell repertoires from blood. To identify distinguishing TCR V-J signatures, a discovery cohort of some 99 patients was used, comprising under 45 with Graves' ophthalmopathy and approximately 58 with stable Graves' hyperthyroidism. The 95 to 100 discovery patients were randomly split 7:3 into training and test sets. The paper as a whole reports these results and caveats: Ophthalmopathy was separated from stable hyperthyroidism by a 13 V-J signature model, with 85% to 90% sensitivity and about 81% specificity obtained in cross-validation and 80%/75% obtained in testing. In validation, progression to ophthalmopathy was predicted by the model with approximately 67% sensitivity and roughly 72% specificity, a median of roughly 6 months before onset. Most expanded thyroid clonotypes (frequency above 0.001) were also found in blood, which suggests that blood repertoires may mirror thyroid immune responses. No statistical method was used to set the sample size in advance, and investigators knew the group allocation.

The receptor was derived from a man aged 40-49 years with Graves' ophthalmopathy. The sample consisted of blood.

The DNA is as follows: TGCAGTGCTTGGGACAGGGGCGGCTCTGGAAACACCATATATTTT. Translation gives CSAWDRGGSGNTIYF. The chain couples TRBV20-1 to TRBJ1-3; 10 middle bases align to TRBD1. V has 5 bases trimmed and J has 0 bases trimmed; junction bases matching no gene number 4. In the germline V gene (reference sequence), CDR1 corresponds to DFQATT and CDR2 to SNEGSKA. The cysteine opens and the phenylalanine closes a CDR3 of 15 amino acids. Just the 45-base CDR3 DNA is kept, in frame starting at base 1.